This TCR beta chain was found in a study of brain T cells in children with intractable seizures. Notes on the study in general: Pre- and post-surgery blood differed in depth, so pre-surgery absences may be undersampling. HCMV serostatus was not known, and viral specificity came from CDR3 similarity only.

Concerning this clone: The antigen remains unidentified.

TCRdb's copy holds only in-frame clones and misses some; the assay was immunoSEQ multiplex PCR. Among about 64,000 clones, approximately 95% were seen once, and the ten largest hold more than 0.3%. Surgery cases with the highest brain T cell transcript signatures were chosen for sequencing. At least one anti-epileptic drug was given before surgery. Trimming pared 4 bases from V and 5 bases from J, leaving 22 bases between. CDR1 MGHDK and CDR2 SYGVNS come from the germline V gene. This CDR3 spans 17 amino acids. The J gene is TRBJ2-3, the V gene TRBV25-1; tentative D call: TRBD1 (5 bases). Sequencing was performed on peripheral blood, taken at surgery. This sequence originates from a boy under two years old with focal cortical dysplasia and intractable seizures. The CDR3 here is CASSADILGWGKDTQYF. The CDR3, as DNA: TGTGCCAGCAGTGCCGATATACTCGGGTGGGGCAAAGATACGCAGTATTTT. The full variable domain, its missing parts supplied by reference TRBV25-1 and TRBJ2-3, is EADIYQTPRYLVIGTGKKITLECSQTMGHDKMYWYQQDPGMELHLIHYSYGVNSTEKGDLSSESTVSRIRTEHFPLTLESARPSHTSQYLCASSADILGWGKDTQYFGPGTRLTVL.